Listed below are T cell receptor beta chains from one sample, sequenced in a study of cytomegalovirus exposure and HLA in healthy donors. Libraries were prepared by immunoSEQ multiplex PCR; TCRdb keeps only in-frame clonotypes and omits some of them. Among about 140,000 clones listed, roughly 75% were seen once. The sample was PBMCs. The receptors shown here come from a man in his forties in good health and CMV-seronegative. CDR3s include the opening cysteine and the closing phenylalanine or tryptophan. Each record gives: CDR3 protein, CDR3 length, V gene, D gene, J gene. A D gene is named only where the DNA matches it firmly.

CASTDLSGRRSSYEQYF | 17 | TRBV28 | . | TRBJ2-7
CASSPRGGTEAFF | 13 | TRBV7-9 | . | TRBJ1-1
CSVESGYSGELFF | 13 | TRBV29-1 | . | TRBJ2-2
CASSQLTHYNEQFF | 14 | TRBV4-3 | . | TRBJ2-1
CASRPDKGLLAYEQYF | 16 | TRBV27 | . | TRBJ2-7
CASSQLTGDTEAFF | 14 | TRBV4-3 | TRBD1 | TRBJ1-1
CAGSPRTGSYEQYF | 14 | TRBV7-6 | TRBD1 | TRBJ2-7
CASSQGPAYEQYF | 13 | TRBV4-3 | . | TRBJ2-7
CASSSSPGQINEKLFF | 16 | TRBV5-1 | TRBD1 | TRBJ1-4
CASSLGLAGPVNTEAFF | 17 | TRBV7-8 | . | TRBJ1-1
CASSAPGQLYEQYF | 14 | TRBV7-9 | TRBD1 | TRBJ2-7
CASSARGADRFHEQYF | 16 | TRBV9 | . | TRBJ2-7
CASSQPGSNEKLFF | 14 | TRBV25-1 | . | TRBJ1-4
CASSPRLSQETQYF | 14 | TRBV11-2 | . | TRBJ2-5
CAGRGRETEAFF | 12 | TRBV30 | . | TRBJ1-1
CASRKASGASSYEQYF | 16 | TRBV10-2 | TRBD2 | TRBJ2-7
CASSDGGQGRTGELFF | 16 | TRBV6-1 | . | TRBJ2-2
CASSSWDRGHEKLFF | 15 | TRBV9 | TRBD1 | TRBJ1-4
CASSQSINRTENYGYTF | 17 | TRBV23-1 | . | TRBJ1-2
CAARGGNSYEQYF | 13 | TRBV6-5 | TRBD2 | TRBJ2-7
CASSLDPPNTGKLFF | 15 | TRBV5-1 | . | TRBJ2-2
CASSEMGGQPQHF | 13 | TRBV6-5 | . | TRBJ1-5
CASSERWGGDYQPQHF | 16 | TRBV6-1 | . | TRBJ1-5
CASSLEAGKPQHF | 13 | TRBV7-7 | . | TRBJ1-5
CATSQKNQPQHF | 12 | TRBV21-1 | . | TRBJ1-5
CASSPAGQETQYF | 13 | TRBV18 | . | TRBJ2-5
CASAVLFVNEQFF | 13 | TRBV2 | . | TRBJ2-1
CASSSNRGGTGELFF | 15 | TRBV7-3 | . | TRBJ2-2
CASSSPTGGLGETQYF | 16 | TRBV7-9 | TRBD2 | TRBJ2-5
CASSLIGEDTQYF | 13 | TRBV27 | . | TRBJ2-3
CSVEDPPSGGTQYF | 14 | TRBV29-1 | TRBD2 | TRBJ2-3
CAWSPEVDKGVNYGYTF | 17 | TRBV30 | . | TRBJ1-2
CASSVGTRSVGELFF | 15 | TRBV9 | . | TRBJ2-2
CASSISPQGSDTQYF | 15 | TRBV19 | . | TRBJ2-3
CASSEGLNYGYTF | 13 | TRBV6-1 | . | TRBJ1-2
CASSLGQGAADTQYF | 15 | TRBV6-5 | TRBD1 | TRBJ2-3
CASGLIAGSRTGELFF | 16 | TRBV12-5 | . | TRBJ2-2
CASSDRNRGATNEKLFF | 17 | TRBV10-2 | TRBD1 | TRBJ1-4
CASSQDHRGSYEQYF | 15 | TRBV4-3 | TRBD1 | .
CASTRDRGSTEAFF | 14 | TRBV28 | TRBD1 | TRBJ1-1
CASSLDESQETQYF | 14 | TRBV7-2 | . | TRBJ2-5
CASSEGQGVFRNQPQHF | 17 | TRBV2 | TRBD1 | TRBJ1-5
CASSGQGIPNYGYTF | 15 | TRBV2 | TRBD1 | TRBJ1-2
CASSLSRGSSPLHF | 14 | TRBV5-1 | . | TRBJ1-6
CASSQERLDTQYF | 13 | TRBV4-3 | . | TRBJ2-3
CASSQNTGREAEAFF | 15 | TRBV7-2 | . | TRBJ1-1
CASSPWGGYPSSTDTQYF | 18 | TRBV9 | TRBD2 | TRBJ2-3
CASSVTTGGLTDTQYF | 16 | TRBV9 | . | TRBJ2-3
CASSTVDRSIYEQYF | 15 | TRBV19 | . | TRBJ2-7
CASRWPQGPANYGYTF | 16 | TRBV28 | . | TRBJ1-2
CASSVPLSTDTQYF | 14 | TRBV6-1 | . | TRBJ2-3
CATSSPYPDRGSSPLHF | 17 | TRBV15 | TRBD1 | TRBJ1-6
CASSLAGQLSYNEQFF | 16 | TRBV5-1 | . | TRBJ2-1
CASRTLGGVNTEAFF | 15 | TRBV25-1 | . | TRBJ1-1